The 9 T cell receptor beta chains below come from one sample, sequenced in a study of cytomegalovirus exposure and HLA in healthy donors (TCRdb year 2017). The protocol used for the library was the immunoSEQ multiplex PCR assay. The multiplex PCR relied on a mix of 60 forward primers for TCR Vbeta segments and 13 reverse primers for TCR Jbeta segments. As stored in TCRdb, this immuneACCESS dataset retains in-frame rearrangements with V and J assigned. A fraction of the clones does not appear; measured against another copy, unresolved V genes explain less than half of the discrepancy, and the remainder lacks a known reason. This sample lists 150,000 to 200,000 clones; over 75% were detected once. Together, the top ten hold around 0.96% of the sample. Sequenced input: PBMCs. The receptor source for this set is a woman aged 50 to 60 in good health and CMV-seropositive.

The rearrangement joins TRBV7-9 to TRBJ2-5, with 7 positions matching TRBD2. The CDR3 sequence is 15 residues long. Germline CDR1 SEHNR, CDR2 FQNEAQ (reference sequence). Trimming cost V 1 base and J 2 bases; bases outside gene matches: 4. The DNA for the CDR3 is TGTGCCAGCAGCTTAGGGCTAGCGGTACAAGAGACCCAGTACTTC. This codes for CASSLGLAVQETQYF.

V gene TRBV2 combines with J gene TRBJ2-2; 8 bases fit TRBD2. The CDR3 is made up of 15 amino acids. Germline CDR1 is SNHLY and CDR2 is FYNNEI. V shed 7 bases and J 4 bases; nucleotides not matched to a gene: 8. The CDR3 DNA is TGTGCCAGCAAGGCAGCGGGAGCTGTCACCGGGGAGCTGTTTTTT. Its translation: CASKAAGAVTGELFF. Filled out from reference TRBV2 and TRBJ2-2, the complete variable domain reads EPEVTQTPSHQVTQMGQEVILRCVPISNHLYFYWYRQILGQKVEFLVSFYNNEISEKSEIFDDQFSVERPDGSNFTLKIRSTKLEDSAMYFCASKAAGAVTGELFFGEGSRLTVL.

V usage is TRBV7-2 and J usage is TRBJ1-1, with 9 bases identical to TRBD1. Germline assignment: CDR1 SGHTA and CDR2 FQGNSA. V lost 5 bases, J lost 4 bases, and 14 bases stayed unmatched. CDR3 size: 17 residues. CDR3 nucleotides: TGTGCCAGCAGCCCACCCGGGACAGGGTCCAAAGGCACTGAAGCTTTCTTT. This sequence encodes CASSPPGTGSKGTEAFF.

This clone has just a few counts. The V call is TRBV4-3, the J call TRBJ2-6; D is uncertain. Trimming removed 0 bases from V and 0 bases from J, with 12 bases in between. CDR1 LGHNA and CDR2 YSLEER come from the germline V gene. The CDR3 consists of 18 residues. CDR3 amino acids: CASSQDLRFYSGANVLTF. The CDR3 coding sequence is TGCGCCAGCAGCCAAGATCTGCGGTTTTACTCTGGGGCCAACGTCCTGACTTTC.

This rearrangement joins TRBV28 to TRBJ1-4; a weak D match, TRBD1 (5 bases). The germline gives CDR1 MDHEN, CDR2 SYDVKM. Trimming cost V 8 bases and J 7 bases, with 23 bases left between them. This CDR3 is built from 16 residues. The CDR3 nucleotides read TGTGCCAGCGGAAACGGCGGGGGGGAACGGGGTGAAAAACTGTTTTTT. This encodes CASGNGGGERGEKLFF.

The chain carries TRBV7-9 and TRBJ2-5, with D tentatively TRBD2 (6 bases). The CDR3 spans 15 residues. Trimming took off 2 bases at V and 2 bases at J, with 12 bases between the two ends. CDR1 and CDR2 from the germline V gene are SEHNR and FQNEAQ (reference sequence). CDR3 loop: CASSLMAGLQETQYF. CDR3 in DNA: TGTGCCAGCAGCTTAATGGCGGGGCTGCAAGAGACCCAGTACTTC.

The chain couples TRBV28 to TRBJ1-3; TRBD1 might be the D (6 bases). Germline V gives CDR1 MDHEN, CDR2 SYDVKM. The CDR3 length is 17 residues. V dropped 6 bases and J dropped 1 base, with 19 bases sitting between them. The CDR3 DNA is TGTGCCAGCAGCGCCACAGGGCGAATTTTATCTGGAAACACCATATATTTT. It is translated as CASSATGRILSGNTIYF.

The chain combines TRBV29-1 with TRBJ2-3, with 7 bases fitting TRBD2. Germline assignment: CDR1 SQVTM and CDR2 ANQGSEA. The CDR3 consists of 16 residues. The V gene end was trimmed by 6 bases and the J gene end by 0 bases; junction bases not matched to a gene: 12. In DNA form, the CDR3 reads TGCAGCGTAAGATCAGGCGGGGGATCTAGCACAGATACGCAGTATTTT. Its protein product is CSVRSGGGSSTDTQYF.

This chain connects TRBV6-1 to TRBJ2-5; D may be TRBD1 (5 bases). The germline V gene has CDR1 MNHNS and CDR2 SASEGT. CDR3 length: 13 residues. The V end was cut by 4 bases, the J end by 1 base, with 7 bases between. The CDR3 here is CASSARVQETQYF. In DNA, the CDR3 is TGTGCCAGCAGTGCCAGGGTCCAAGAGACCCAGTACTTC.